The 21 T cell receptor beta chains given below trace back to one sample, sequenced in a study of technical replicates of blood from a few donors. Produced via immunoSEQ multiplex PCR; TCRdb's table is partial and in-frame only. The data show about 50,000 clones, with more than 90% seen just once and about 3% held by the top ten. Source material: PBMCs. All receptors derive from a human donor in good health. Some clones in this sample may be carry-over from other donors' samples.

This clone occurred once. The chain is built from TRBV7-2 and TRBJ2-5; tentative D call: TRBD2 (5 bases). Trimming took 5 bases from V and 4 from J, leaving 17 bases between them. This CDR3 spans 15 amino acids. Germline V CDR1 and CDR2: SGHTA, FQGNSA. CDR3: CASSRFRAAGETQYF. The CDR3 coding sequence is TGTGCCAGCAGCCGCTTTAGAGCGGCGGGAGAGACCCAGTACTTC.

V and J are TRBV7-3 and TRBJ2-5; TRBD2 aligns across 7 bases. CDR1 and CDR2 (germline): SGHTA, FQGTGA. The CDR3 sequence is 13 residues long. With 6 bases clipped from V and 5 bases from J, the junction kept 6 bases outside the gene matches. The CDR3 DNA reads as TGTGCCAGCAGTCGCGGGCGGGGGGAGACCCAGTACTTC. Translating it yields CASSRGRGETQYF.

This clone was seen just once. The V and J genes are TRBV5-6 and TRBJ1-6, with TRBD1 identical over 12 bases. The CDR3 length is 18 residues. Trimming cost V 4 bases and J 9 bases; bases outside gene matches: 14. Germline values: CDR1 SGHDT, CDR2 YYEEEE. CDR3: CASSLGWDRGHLGSPLHF. CDR3 DNA sequence: TGTGCCAGCAGCCTTGGCTGGGACAGGGGGCATTTGGGTTCACCCCTCCACTTT. The whole variable domain, filled in from reference TRBV5-6 and TRBJ1-6, reads DAGVTQSPTHLIKTRGQQVTLRCSPKSGHDTVSWYQQALGQGPQFIFQYYEEEERQRGNFPDRFSGHQFPNYSSELNVNALLLGDSALYLCASSLGWDRGHLGSPLHFGNGTRLTVT.

This chain joins TRBV4-3 and TRBJ1-2; maybe TRBD1 (5 bases). Deletions cut 2 bases from V and 2 bases from J, with 9 bases between. CDR3 length equals 14 residues. The V gene's germline CDR1 is LGHNA and CDR2 YSLEER. As DNA, the CDR3 is TGCGCCAGCAGCCAATATTCAGGGAACTATGGCTACACCTTC. Protein product: CASSQYSGNYGYTF.

This chain connects TRBV30 to TRBJ1-6; D is perhaps TRBD1 (5 bases). V dropped 5 bases and J dropped 6 bases, with 11 bases sitting between them. Germline V gene lookup returns CDR1 GTSNPN and CDR2 SVGIG (reference sequence). The CDR3 loop spans 13 amino acids. CDR3 nucleotides: TGTGCCTGGTCGCTGCAGGGTAATTCACCCCTCCACTTT. Translation gives CAWSLQGNSPLHF.

The V and J genes are TRBV28 and TRBJ2-7; D call uncertain. V was cut by 10 bases and J by 7 bases, with 14 bases left in between. Germline CDR1 is MDHEN and CDR2 is SYDVKM. The CDR3 covers 11 residues. The CDR3 sequence: CATRGAREQYF. The CDR3 nucleotides read TGTGCCACCCGTGGAGCGCGGGAGCAGTACTTC.

The chain combines TRBV5-1 with TRBJ2-5, with D possibly being TRBD1 (6 bases). Deletions cut 4 bases from V and 2 bases from J, with 12 bases between. The CDR3 covers 14 residues. Germline CDR1 reads SGHRS; CDR2 reads YFSETQ. CDR3 residues: CASSTGLGQETQYF. CDR3 DNA: TGCGCCAGCAGCACAGGGCTGGGGCAAGAGACCCAGTACTTC.

The V call is TRBV7-6, the J call TRBJ1-4; no clear D. Between the trimmed V and J ends, which lost 1 base and 8 bases, there was a span of 23 bases. The CDR3 extends over 18 amino acids. CDR1 and CDR2 (germline): SGHVS, FNYEAQ. CDR3 sequence: CASSLESVIGRPSEKLFF. The CDR3, as DNA: TGTGCCAGCAGCTTAGAGAGCGTAATCGGCCGGCCCTCCGAAAAACTGTTTTTT.

The chain carries TRBV2 and TRBJ2-5; TRBD2 agrees at 10 bases. Germline CDR1 SNHLY, CDR2 FYNNEI. After removal of 0 bases from V and 2 bases from J, the junction contained 3 bases not matched to a gene. This CDR3 has 16 residues. CDR3 in DNA: TGTGCCAGCAGTGAAGCCGGACTAGCGGTACAAGAGACCCAGTACTTC. Amino acid sequence: CASSEAGLAVQETQYF.

DNA of the CDR3: TGTGCCAGCAGTGACAGGGGGAGGAACTATGGCTACACCTTC. Encoded protein: CASSDRGRNYGYTF. The chain couples TRBV6-1 to TRBJ1-2; TRBD1 aligns across 7 bases. The CDR3 has 14 amino acids. V lost 3 bases to trimming and J lost 2 bases; unmatched junction nucleotides: 3. The germline CDR1 and CDR2 sequences are MNHNS and SASEGT.

The gene calls are TRBV5-1 and TRBJ1-1; a weak D match, TRBD1 (5 bases). The CDR3 consists of 17 residues. Per the germline V gene, CDR1 is SGHRS and CDR2 is YFSETQ. Trimming left V 4 bases short and J 0 bases short, with 19 bases between. The DNA of the CDR3 is TGCGCCAGCAGCGATTCATTCATTCGGGGGATGAACACTGAAGCTTTCTTT. Translating gives CASSDSFIRGMNTEAFF.

This chain connects TRBV7-2 to TRBJ2-1, with a possible D match to TRBD2 (5 bases). V was pared by 4 bases and J by 2 bases, with 12 bases between. The CDR3 totals 15 residues. From germline, CDR1 is SGHTA and CDR2 FQGNSA. The CDR3, as DNA: TGTGCCAGCAGCTACCCCGGGGTGACCTACAATGAGCAGTTCTTC. It translates to CASSYPGVTYNEQFF.

The chain joins TRBV6-5 to TRBJ1-5, with 7 bases that match TRBD1. The CDR3 has 15 amino acids. The J segment lost 0 bases and the V segment lost 6 bases, leaving 5 bases of the junction unmatched. Germline V gene sequence: CDR1 MNHEY, CDR2 SVGAGI. The CDR3 sequence is CASRGQPDSNQPQHF. CDR3 DNA: TGTGCCAGCAGGGGACAGCCCGATAGCAATCAGCCCCAGCATTTT.

The chain couples TRBV6-1 to TRBJ2-7, with TRBD2 as a possible D gene (5 bases). V gave up 3 bases and J gave up 6 bases, with 12 bases separating them. Germline assignment: CDR1 MNHNS and CDR2 SASEGT. This CDR3 has 13 residues. CDR3 coding DNA: TGTGCCAGCAGTGACGCGGGTCCCGGCGAGCAGTACTTC. Translating gives CASSDAGPGEQYF.

The chain combines TRBV7-3 with TRBJ2-3; 7 bases are a match to TRBD2. CDR1 and CDR2 from the germline V gene are SGHTA and FQGTGA. The J segment lost 4 bases and the V segment lost 1 base, leaving 11 bases of the junction unmatched. The CDR3 consists of 17 residues. This CDR3 is CASSLMGWTSSADTQYF. The CDR3 DNA reads TGTGCCAGCAGCTTAATGGGGTGGACTAGTTCCGCAGATACGCAGTATTTT.

The chain recombines TRBV7-2 with TRBJ1-3; 7 nucleotides match TRBD1. From germline, CDR1 is SGHTA and CDR2 FQGNSA. V gave up 5 bases and J gave up 2 bases; unmatched junction bases: 3. CDR3 length equals 14 residues. In DNA form, the CDR3 reads TGTGCCAGCAGCCCTACAGGGGCTGGAAACACCATATATTTT. It translates to CASSPTGAGNTIYF.

V and J are TRBV5-1 and TRBJ2-1; 7 bases line up with TRBD2. Germline loops: CDR1 SGHRS, CDR2 YFSETQ. With V trimmed by 6 bases and J by 8 bases, 14 bases remained unmatched. The CDR3 totals 15 residues. CDR3 coding DNA: TGCGCCAGCACCCGTAGTAGCGGGCCGCGAGATGAGCAGTTCTTC. This encodes CASTRSSGPRDEQFF.

The chain has TRBV5-1 and TRBJ2-2; 7 nucleotides align to TRBD2. This CDR3 contains 15 residues. J gave up 6 bases and V 3 bases, and 8 bases lay outside the gene matches. Germline assignment: CDR1 SGHRS and CDR2 YFSETQ. The CDR3 DNA is TGCGCCAGCAGCTCCGGACTAGGGTTGGCCGGGGAGCTGTTTTTT. It yields the protein CASSSGLGLAGELFF.

This rearrangement joins TRBV6-5 to TRBJ2-7, with 11 nucleotides matching TRBD2. The CDR3 length is 15 residues. V lost 4 bases and J lost 9; bases outside the gene matches: 11. The germline CDR1 and CDR2 sequences are MNHEY and SVGAGI. The CDR3 spells CASSSATSGGTWQYF. Here the CDR3 DNA reads TGTGCCAGCAGTTCCGCTACTAGCGGGGGTACGTGGCAGTACTTC.

V gene TRBV7-7 combines with J gene TRBJ2-7; TRBD1 matches 8 bases. V lost 5 bases and J lost 3; bases outside the gene matches: 12. Germline V gene sequence: CDR1 SSHAT, CDR2 FNYEAQ (reference sequence). This CDR3 has 16 amino acids. In DNA, the CDR3 is TGTGCCAGCAGCCCCGGGTTAGACAGGGGAGTCTACGAGCAGTACTTC. Translated, it gives CASSPGLDRGVYEQYF.

This rearrangement joins TRBV19 to TRBJ1-3; D is perhaps TRBD1 (6 bases). The V gene's germline CDR1 is LNHDA and CDR2 SQIVND (reference sequence). The CDR3 spans 14 residues. The V and J ends lost 3 bases and 8 bases respectively, with 14 bases between them. CDR3 sequence: CASSITGPSDTIYF. CDR3 in DNA: TGTGCCAGTAGTATCACAGGGCCGTCCGACACCATATATTTT.